This T cell receptor (beta chain) was captured in a study of CD8+ T cells in alopecia areata. Study-level background: Female C3H/HeJ mice aged about 7-11 weeks were given skin from C3H/HeJ graft donors, about 6-13 months old, that had spontaneous alopecia.

This CDR3 comprises 15 residues. Germline loops: CDR1 NNHDY, CDR2 SYVADS. V gave up 5 bases and J gave up 1 base; unmatched junction bases: 4. Extracted RNA was reverse transcribed into cDNA, the sequencing template. Sequencing used immunoSEQ multiplex PCR; TCRdb keeps in-frame clones, though not all of them. The sample was found to contain about 300,000 clones, and every one recurs. The sample holds a few counts of this clone. Antigen unknown. Here the gene names and germline are mouse. The CDR3 end is not reached by the read, which stops 4 residues before it; the germline J gene fills it in. Pooled cells of cutaneous lymph node origin were sorted on CD4, CD8alpha, NKG2D, NKG2ACE and other markers. Findings and limits, study-wide: Affected scalp, especially in alopecia totalis/universalis, had a higher clonality than normal scalp did. Sharing of TCR sequences between patients (possibly for HLA-related reasons) was less clear than in mice. Scalp specimens additionally yield sequences from normal skin's resident alphabeta T cells.

This clonotype was sampled from a C3H/HeJ mouse with alopecia areata. This mouse strain has H2-k as its MHC haplotype. The sequencing input was CD4+ T cells sorted from a lymph node. The genes are TRBV13-3 and TRBJ2-3, with 10 nucleotides matching TRBD2. Here the CDR3 reads CASSLGGPGAETLYF. CDR3 DNA, as far as it was read: TGTGCCAGCAGCCTGGGGGGGCCGGGTGCAGAA.